This T cell receptor (beta chain) was sequenced for a study of cytomegalovirus exposure and HLA in healthy donors. For this clone: Its specificity is not known.

J was trimmed by 8 bases and V by 4 bases; bases with no gene match: 12. From germline, CDR1 is SGHNT and CDR2 YYREEE (reference sequence). The length of the CDR3 is 16 residues. General observations from the study: There were reportedly fewer N-insertions in an Asian-associated ancestry cluster than the roughly 610-donor mean, in a later analysis.

Primers included in the PCR were 60 Vbeta and 13 Jbeta primers. The data were produced by immunoSEQ multiplex PCR, yet TCRdb's version contains in-frame clones alone and is incomplete. The sample lists hundreds of thousands of clones; roughly 79% were seen once. The sequenced material came from PBMCs. This TCR derives from a woman in her thirties or forties in good health and CMV-seronegative. The V and J genes are TRBV5-4 and TRBJ1-4; 9 nucleotides align to TRBD1. The DNA of the CDR3 is TGTGCCAGCAGCCAAGGGCTGAGACAGGGGGAAGAAAAACTGTTTTTT. Its translation: CASSQGLRQGEEKLFF.